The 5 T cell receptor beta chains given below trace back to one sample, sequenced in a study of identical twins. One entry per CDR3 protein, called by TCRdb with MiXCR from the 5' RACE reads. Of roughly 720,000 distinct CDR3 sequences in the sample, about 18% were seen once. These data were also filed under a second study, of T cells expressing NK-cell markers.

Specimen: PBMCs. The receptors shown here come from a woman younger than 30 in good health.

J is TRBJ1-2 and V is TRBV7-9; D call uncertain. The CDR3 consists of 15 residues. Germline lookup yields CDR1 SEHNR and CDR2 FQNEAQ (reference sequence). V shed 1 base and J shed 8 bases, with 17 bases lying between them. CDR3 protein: CASSLGLRPAVGYTF. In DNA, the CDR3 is TGTGCCAGCAGCTTAGGCCTGAGGCCAGCCGTGGGCTACACCTTC. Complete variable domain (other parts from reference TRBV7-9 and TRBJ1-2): DTGVSQNPRHKITKRGQNVTFRCDPISEHNRLYWYRQTLGQGPEFLTYFQNEAQLEKSRLLSDRFSAERPKGSFSTLEIQRTEQGDSAMYLCASSLGLRPAVGYTFGSGTRLTVV.

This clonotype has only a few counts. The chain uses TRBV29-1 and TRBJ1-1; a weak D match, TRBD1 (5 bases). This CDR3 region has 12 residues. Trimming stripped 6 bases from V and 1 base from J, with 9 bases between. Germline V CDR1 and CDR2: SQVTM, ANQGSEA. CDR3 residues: CSVAGTNTEAFF. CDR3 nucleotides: TGCAGCGTGGCAGGGACGAACACTGAAGCTTTCTTT.

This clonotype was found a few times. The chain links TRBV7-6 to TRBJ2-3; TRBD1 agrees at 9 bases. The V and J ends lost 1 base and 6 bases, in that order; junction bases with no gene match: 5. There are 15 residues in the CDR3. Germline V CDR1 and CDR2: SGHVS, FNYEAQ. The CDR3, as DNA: TGTGCCAGCAGCTTAGGTACAGGGGGCGATGATACGCAGTATTTT. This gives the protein CASSLGTGGDDTQYF.

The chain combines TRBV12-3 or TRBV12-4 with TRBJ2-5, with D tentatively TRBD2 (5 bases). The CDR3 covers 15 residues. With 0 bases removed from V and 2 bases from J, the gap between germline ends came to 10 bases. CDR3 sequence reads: CASSLARLFQETQYF. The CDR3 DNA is TGTGCCAGCAGTTTAGCGCGACTATTTCAAGAGACCCAGTACTTC.

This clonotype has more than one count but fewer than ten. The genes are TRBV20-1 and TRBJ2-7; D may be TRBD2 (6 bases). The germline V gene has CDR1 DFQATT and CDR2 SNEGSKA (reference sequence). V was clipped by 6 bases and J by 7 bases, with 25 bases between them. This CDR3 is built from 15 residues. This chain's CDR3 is CSASFYGSVSGEQYF. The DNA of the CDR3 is TGCAGTGCGTCGTTTTACGGGAGTGTTTCGGGAGAGCAGTACTTC.